A selection of T cell receptor beta chains follows, all from one sample in a study of identical twins. TCRdb re-derived calls from the 5' RACE reads in MiXCR, one entry per CDR3 protein. The sample has a few hundred thousand distinct CDR3 sequences; 5% to 7% are singletons. These data were also filed under a second study, of T cells expressing NK-cell markers.

Sequenced input: CD8+ T cells sorted from blood. The source of these receptors is a woman aged 18-29 years in good health. Both conserved end residues are part of each CDR3. D genes are given only for firm matches. Only some rows state a clone size, as once, few, many or a class for expanded clones.

size	V	D	J	CDR3	DNA
many	TRBV2	-	TRBJ2-1	CASKVEGRGNEQFF	TGTGCCAGCAAGGTCGAGGGGCGTGGCAATGAGCAGTTCTTC
-	TRBV7-9	-	TRBJ1-2	CASSPGVRTDLYGYTF	TGTGCCAGCAGCCCAGGGGTCCGGACAGACCTCTATGGCTACACCTTC
few	TRBV7-2	-	TRBJ1-1	CASSLLFGDTEAFF	TGTGCCAGCAGCTTATTGTTCGGAGACACTGAAGCTTTCTTT
few	TRBV13	TRBD1	TRBJ2-2	CASSSYSTGQGSTGELFF	TGTGCCAGCAGCTCTTACTCAACGGGACAGGGGTCGACCGGGGAGCTGTTTTTT
few	TRBV7-6	TRBD1	TRBJ2-1	CASSPTDRGGYNEQFF	TGTGCCAGCAGCCCTACGGACAGGGGGGGGTACAATGAGCAGTTCTTC
-	TRBV6-5	TRBD1	TRBJ1-2	CASLDRVYGYTF	TGTGCCAGCCTAGACAGGGTGTATGGCTACACCTTC
many	TRBV7-8	-	TRBJ2-2	CASSQQVPPNTGELFF	TGTGCCAGCAGCCAACAGGTTCCCCCGAACACCGGGGAGCTGTTTTTT
many	TRBV12-3/TRBV12-4	TRBD1	TRBJ1-1	CASTLWDRSNTEAFF	TGTGCCAGCACCTTGTGGGACAGGTCGAACACTGAAGCTTTCTTT
few	TRBV12-3/TRBV12-4	-	TRBJ2-5	CASSALGGGSGETQYF	TGTGCCAGCAGTGCCCTAGGGGGCGGGAGTGGTGAGACCCAGTACTTC
-	TRBV7-8	-	TRBJ2-1	CASRGAAPWDEQFF	TGTGCCAGCAGGGGGGCGGCCCCCTGGGATGAGCAGTTCTTC
-	TRBV30	TRBD2	TRBJ2-7	CAWRSSGTALEQYF	TGTGCCTGGAGGTCTAGCGGGACCGCCCTTGAGCAGTACTTC